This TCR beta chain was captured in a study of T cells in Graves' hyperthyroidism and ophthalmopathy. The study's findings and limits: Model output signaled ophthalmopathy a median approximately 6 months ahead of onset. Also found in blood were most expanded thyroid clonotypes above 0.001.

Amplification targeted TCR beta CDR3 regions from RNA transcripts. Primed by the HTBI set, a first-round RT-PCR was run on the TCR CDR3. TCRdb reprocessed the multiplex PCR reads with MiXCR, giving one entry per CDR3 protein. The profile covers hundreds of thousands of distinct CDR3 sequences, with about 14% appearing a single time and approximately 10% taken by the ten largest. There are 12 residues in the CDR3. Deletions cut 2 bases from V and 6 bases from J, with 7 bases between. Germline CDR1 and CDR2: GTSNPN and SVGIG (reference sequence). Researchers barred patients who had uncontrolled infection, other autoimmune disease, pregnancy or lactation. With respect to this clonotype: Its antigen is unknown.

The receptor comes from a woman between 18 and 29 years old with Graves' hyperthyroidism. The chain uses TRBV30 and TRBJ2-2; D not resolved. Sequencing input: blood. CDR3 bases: TGTGCCTGGAGTAATCGAGCCGGGGAGCTGTTTTTT. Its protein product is CAWSNRAGELFF.